Presented here are 20 T cell receptor beta chains from one specimen sequenced in a study of cytomegalovirus exposure and HLA in healthy donors. PCR involved 60 Vbeta and 13 Jbeta primers. Sequencing was performed with immunoSEQ multiplex PCR; in TCRdb, only in-frame clones are kept and a portion is missing. The sample records about 140,000 clones, roughly four fifths being singletons. Specimen: PBMCs. The receptors stem from a woman in her forties or fifties in good health and CMV-seronegative.

This chain uses TRBV5-1 with TRBJ1-2; 12 bases align to TRBD1. The CDR3 has 14 amino acids. The J segment lost 7 bases and the V segment lost 2 bases, leaving 3 bases of the junction unmatched. Germline V gives CDR1 SGHRS, CDR2 YFSETQ. The CDR3 DNA reads TGCGCCAGCAGCTTTGGGACAGGGGGCTCTGGCTACACCTTC. This sequence encodes CASSFGTGGSGYTF. The full variable domain, rest sourced from reference TRBV5-1 and TRBJ1-2, is KAGVTQTPRYLIKTRGQQVTLSCSPISGHRSVSWYQQTPGQGLQFLFEYFSETQRNKGNFPGRFSGRQFSNSRSEMNVSTLELGDSALYLCASSFGTGGSGYTFGSGTRLTVV.

This clone is a singleton in its sample. V and J are TRBV5-1 and TRBJ1-1; D not resolved. V was clipped by 4 bases and J by 6 bases, with 19 bases between them. This CDR3 region has 15 residues. Germline lookup yields CDR1 SGHRS and CDR2 YFSETQ. The CDR3: CASSPLGREWAEAFF. CDR3 nucleotides: TGCGCCAGCAGCCCGTTAGGGAGGGAATGGGCTGAAGCTTTCTTT.

CDR3 residues: CASSIAGGTGANVLTF. For the CDR3, the DNA is TGTGCCAGTAGTATAGCAGGGGGCACTGGGGCCAACGTCCTGACTTTC. The V and J genes are TRBV19 and TRBJ2-6; 8 bases are shared with TRBD1. The CDR3 is 16 amino acids. With V trimmed by 1 base and J by 2 bases, 1 base remained unmatched. The germline gives CDR1 LNHDA, CDR2 SQIVND (reference sequence).

This CDR3 reads CASSQRDSSNQPQHF. CDR3 bases: TGTGCCAGCAGTCAAAGGGACAGTAGCAATCAGCCCCAGCATTTT. The genes are TRBV6-6 and TRBJ1-5; 7 nucleotides agree with TRBD1. V was clipped by 5 bases and J by 0 bases; unmatched bases: 4. The germline gives CDR1 MNHNY, CDR2 SVGAGI (reference sequence). This CDR3 contains 15 residues.

The genes are TRBV11-2 and TRBJ2-7, with TRBD2 identical over 14 bases. CDR3 length equals 19 residues. Germline V gene lookup returns CDR1 SGHAT and CDR2 FQNNGV. Trimming at V came to 6 bases and at J to 5 bases, leaving 18 bases not matched to a gene. The CDR3 loop reads CASSLLPLGGLAGADEQYF. CDR3 DNA sequence: TGTGCCAGCAGTTTACTCCCTCTGGGGGGACTAGCGGGGGCCGACGAGCAGTACTTC.

This chain joins TRBV18 and TRBJ2-1; no clear D. The V end lost 3 bases, the J end lost 2 bases, and 8 bases lay between the germline ends. The CDR3 is 14 amino acids. Germline-derived CDR1 and CDR2 are KGHSH and LQKENI. In DNA form, the CDR3 reads TGTGCCAGCTCACCCCAGGAAACCTACAATGAGCAGTTCTTC. It translates to CASSPQETYNEQFF.

This chain connects TRBV7-3 to TRBJ2-3; 9 bases agree with TRBD2. The CDR3 covers 16 residues. Germline lookup yields CDR1 SGHTA and CDR2 FQGTGA. V was pared by 6 bases and J by 5 bases, with 12 bases of the junction left unmatched. This CDR3 reads CASRKGGRGGGDTQYF. The CDR3 DNA follows: TGTGCCAGCAGGAAAGGGGGCCGCGGGGGGGGAGATACGCAGTATTTT.

This clone is a singleton in its sample. The V call is TRBV29-1, the J call TRBJ2-4, with 12 bases aligning to TRBD2. Trimming at V came to 3 bases and at J to 3 bases, leaving 9 bases not matched to a gene. The CDR3 has 17 residues. Germline CDR1 reads SQVTM; CDR2 reads ANQGSEA. The CDR3 is CSVDWLAGGRSKNIQYF. CDR3 in DNA: TGCAGCGTTGATTGGCTAGCGGGGGGGCGTAGCAAAAACATTCAGTACTTC.

The chain carries TRBV11-2 and TRBJ2-7; TRBD2 matches at 7 bases. This CDR3 is 14 amino acids long. Germline loops: CDR1 SGHAT, CDR2 FQNNGV. After removal of 4 bases from V and 0 bases from J, the junction contained 3 bases not matched to a gene. In nucleotides, the CDR3 is TGTGCCAGCAGCTCCCGGGACTACTCCTACGAGCAGTACTTC. Translation gives CASSSRDYSYEQYF.

The CDR3 sequence: CAISESRSNTEAFF. CDR3 nucleotides: TGTGCCATCAGTGAGTCGAGGTCGAACACTGAAGCTTTCTTT. The chain couples TRBV10-3 to TRBJ1-1, with D hard to call. The CDR3 is 14 amino acids. Trimming shortened V by 0 bases and J by 1 base, and 6 bases separated the two germline ends. Germline CDR1 reads ENHRY; CDR2 reads SYGVKD.

The DNA of the CDR3 is TGTGCCAGCAGCATCCGGGACAGCCCGTACGAGCAGTACTTC. Its translation is CASSIRDSPYEQYF. This chain connects TRBV5-4 to TRBJ2-7; 7 bases agree with TRBD1. Trimming took 4 bases from V and 4 from J; bases not matched to a gene: 8. The CDR3 has 14 residues. The V gene's germline CDR1 is SGHNT and CDR2 YYREEE (reference sequence).

Comment on this clone: One junction end disagrees with the germline gene, perhaps due to a read error. The chain combines TRBV7-2 with TRBJ1-5, with D hard to call. The CDR3 extends over 16 amino acids. Germline V gene lookup returns CDR1 SGHTA and CDR2 FQGNSA. In DNA form, the CDR3 reads TGTGCCAGCAGCCCCCGACTGGCTGGAGGCAAACAGCCCCAGCATTTT. Translated, it gives CASSPRLAGGKQPQHF.

The chain combines TRBV28 with TRBJ1-2, with no clear D. The CDR3 runs 12 residues. Germline values: CDR1 MDHEN, CDR2 SYDVKM. The V end lost 5 bases, the J end lost 3 bases, and 7 bases lay between the germline ends. CDR3 sequence: CASSLRYYGYTF. Written as DNA, the CDR3 is TGTGCCAGCAGTCTCAGGTACTATGGCTACACCTTC.

The chain employs TRBV6-5 and TRBJ2-7, with TRBD1 identical over 8 bases. The V gene end was trimmed by 5 bases and the J gene end by 0 bases; junction bases not matched to a gene: 6. CDR1 and CDR2 (germline): MNHEY, SVGAGI. The CDR3 loop spans 15 amino acids. CDR3 coding DNA: TGTGCCAGCAGTACCGGACAGGGCCCCTCCTACGAGCAGTACTTC. Amino acid sequence: CASSTGQGPSYEQYF.

The chain has TRBV19 and TRBJ2-5, with 7 bases identical to TRBD1. CDR3 length: 14 residues. With 3 bases clipped from V and 2 bases from J, the junction kept 3 bases outside the gene matches. The V gene's germline CDR1 is LNHDA and CDR2 SQIVND (reference sequence). Here the CDR3 reads CASSMARGQETQYF. The CDR3 DNA is TGTGCCAGTAGTATGGCCAGGGGGCAAGAGACCCAGTACTTC.

The chain employs TRBV4-1 and TRBJ1-5, with 10 bases fitting TRBD1. Germline lookup yields CDR1 MGHRA and CDR2 YSYEKL. J was trimmed by 5 bases and V by 1 base; bases with no gene match: 8. There are 17 residues in the CDR3. CDR3 sequence: CASSQVWDRGPDQPQHF. The CDR3 region has the DNA TGCGCCAGCAGCCAAGTATGGGACAGGGGTCCTGATCAGCCCCAGCATTTT.

The chain has TRBV5-6 and TRBJ1-1; TRBD1 might be the D (5 bases). Per the germline V gene, CDR1 is SGHDT and CDR2 is YYEEEE. CDR3 length equals 13 residues. Trimming pared 4 bases from V and 1 base from J, leaving 8 bases between. CDR3 bases: TGTGCCAGCAGCCTCGACAGGAACACTGAAGCTTTCTTT. Protein: CASSLDRNTEAFF.

This clone was observed a few times. The rearrangement joins TRBV7-9 to TRBJ2-5; D unclear. Germline V CDR1 and CDR2: SEHNR, FQNEAQ (reference sequence). With 1 base removed from V and 3 bases from J, the gap between germline ends came to 3 bases. CDR3 length: 12 amino acids. CDR3: CASSLGKETQYF. As DNA, the CDR3 is TGTGCCAGCAGCTTAGGTAAAGAGACCCAGTACTTC.

This chain joins TRBV5-1 and TRBJ2-3; D possibly corresponds to TRBD2 (6 bases). V was cut by 0 bases and J by 0 bases, with 14 bases left in between. Per the germline V gene, CDR1 is SGHRS and CDR2 is YFSETQ. CDR3 size: 17 residues. CDR3: CASSLVTGVTSTDTQYF. The CDR3 DNA sequence: TGCGCCAGCAGCTTGGTTACGGGAGTTACTAGCACAGATACGCAGTATTTT.

This chain links TRBV7-2 with TRBJ2-5; 8 nucleotides line up with TRBD2. The CDR3 runs 14 residues. The germline CDR1 and CDR2 sequences are SGHTA and FQGNSA. V lost 5 bases and J lost 5; bases outside the gene matches: 7. The DNA for the CDR3 is TGTGCCAGCAGCCGGGAGGGAGATTTGGAGACCCAGTACTTC. It specifies CASSREGDLETQYF.